Shown below are 23 T cell receptor beta chains from a single sample sequenced in a study of glioma-infiltrating T cells after dendritic cell vaccination. As to time point: after dendritic cell vaccination, including at tumor progression/relapse. Sequenced by immunoSEQ multiplex PCR; TCRdb stores in-frame clones only, minus some. The repertoire includes more than 70,000 clones, about nine tenths of them detected once, and approximately 2% sits in the top ten. The sequences come from blood, collected after dendritic cell vaccination. The receptors shown here come from a human donor with glioblastoma.

The chain uses TRBV7-9 and TRBJ1-4; D possibly corresponds to TRBD1 (5 bases). The CDR3 covers 13 residues. V was clipped by 7 bases and J by 6 bases, with 12 bases between them. CDR1 is SEHNR and CDR2 is FQNEAQ in the germline V gene (reference sequence). The CDR3 DNA sequence: TGTGCCAGCACCCCCCAGGGCCATGAAAAACTGTTTTTT. Its translation is CASTPQGHEKLFF.

V gene TRBV2 combines with J gene TRBJ2-1; 7 bases agree with TRBD2. There are 17 residues in the CDR3. Trimming removed 1 base from V and 4 bases from J; junction bases left unmatched: 10. CDR1 is SNHLY, CDR2 FYNNEI, per germline. The CDR3 DNA sequence: TGTGCCAGCAGTGAAGGGAGCGGGGCAACATGGTACAATGAGCAGTTCTTC. This codes for CASSEGSGATWYNEQFF.

V is TRBV6-5 and J is TRBJ2-3; tentatively, D is TRBD1 (6 bases). V shed 6 bases and J shed 3 bases, with 7 bases lying between them. This CDR3 comprises 12 residues. CDR1 and CDR2 from the germline V gene are MNHEY and SVGAGI. CDR3 in DNA: TGTGCCAGCAGGAGGGGGACAGATACGCAGTATTTT. Encoded protein: CASRRGTDTQYF.

The V gene is TRBV12-5, the J gene TRBJ2-5; a weak D match, TRBD1 (6 bases). CDR1 LGHNT and CDR2 FRNRAP come from the germline V gene. V was cut by 5 bases and J by 4 bases, with 8 bases left in between. The CDR3 has 12 amino acids. The chain's CDR3 is CASGLDRETQYF. As DNA, the CDR3 is TGTGCTAGTGGTCTGGACAGAGAGACCCAGTACTTC.

This rearrangement joins TRBV12-2 to TRBJ2-3; the table's D call, TRBD2, was not checked against the DNA. TRBV12-2 represents a pseudogene. This CDR3 region has 19 residues. The CDR3 region has the DNA TGTGCAAGTCGCTTAGACGCGACTAGCGGGGGCCGGGGGCCCGATACGCAGTATTTT. It specifies CASRLDATSGGRGPDTQYF.

This chain links TRBV7-2 with TRBJ2-7; 12 bases map to TRBD2. The CDR3 has 16 amino acids. Germline CDR1 is SGHTA and CDR2 is FQGNSA. The J segment lost 10 bases and the V segment lost 0 bases, leaving 10 bases of the junction unmatched. The CDR3: CASSLAEGLAGGLQYF. The CDR3, as DNA: TGTGCCAGCAGCTTAGCGGAGGGTCTAGCGGGAGGGCTCCAGTACTTC.

This chain joins TRBV7-6 and TRBJ1-6; no clear D. In germline, CDR1 is SGHVS, CDR2 FNYEAQ. The CDR3 length is 15 residues. The V end was cut by 5 bases, the J end by 5 bases, with 13 bases between. CDR3 in DNA: TGTGCCAGCAGCATTGGCGACGGGAATAATTCACCCCTCCACTTT. Translating gives CASSIGDGNNSPLHF.

V usage is TRBV19 and J usage is TRBJ1-1; 7 bases are shared with TRBD1. Trimming cost V 1 base and J 3 bases; bases outside gene matches: 5. The CDR3 has 15 residues. Germline V CDR1 and CDR2: LNHDA, SQIVND (reference sequence). The CDR3 nucleotides are TGTGCCAGTAGTATAGCAGGGGGGTTGGACACTGAAGCTTTCTTT. This codes for CASSIAGGLDTEAFF.

This chain uses TRBV27 with TRBJ2-7; D is ambiguous. Germline V CDR1 and CDR2: MNHEY, SMNVEV (reference sequence). The CDR3 is 14 residues long. Trimming cost V 5 bases and J 2 bases, with 13 bases left between them. For the CDR3, the DNA is TGTGCCAGCAGTCTCTCAGGCCTTCCCTACGAGCAGTACTTC. Translated: CASSLSGLPYEQYF.

This clone was detected only once. This chain joins TRBV19 and TRBJ1-2; D unclear. The germline CDR1 and CDR2 sequences are LNHDA and SQIVND (reference sequence). V was shortened by 5 bases and J by 5 bases, with 9 bases between the two germline ends. The CDR3 loop spans 12 amino acids. The CDR3 sequence: CASSVGPYGYTF. CDR3 bases: TGTGCCAGTAGTGTGGGCCCTTATGGCTACACCTTC.

The chain joins TRBV5-1 to TRBJ2-5, with 14 positions matching TRBD2. The CDR3 sequence is 18 residues long. Germline V CDR1 and CDR2: SGHRS, YFSETQ. The trim removed 4 bases at V and 2 bases at J, leaving 10 bases unmatched. The CDR3 reads CASSVSGTSGGLQETQYF. CDR3 DNA: TGCGCCAGCAGCGTTTCCGGGACTAGCGGGGGACTTCAAGAGACCCAGTACTTC.

The sample holds a few counts of this clone. The chain carries TRBV6-5 and TRBJ2-7, with no clear D. Trimming stripped 6 bases from V and 2 bases from J, with 14 bases between. The CDR3 runs to 14 residues. CDR1 is MNHEY and CDR2 is SVGAGI in the germline V gene. Here the CDR3 DNA reads TGTGCCAGCAGCAATCCGGGTGGAGCCTACGAGCAGTACTTC. Translating it yields CASSNPGGAYEQYF.

The rearrangement uses TRBV5-4 and TRBJ1-2, with 7 bases matching TRBD1. The ends lost 1 base at V and 5 bases at J; junction bases unmatched: 5. The CDR3 is 14 residues long. The germline gives CDR1 SGHNT, CDR2 YYREEE (reference sequence). CDR3 sequence reads: CASSLPRGLYGYTF. CDR3 nucleotide sequence: TGTGCCAGCAGCTTGCCCAGGGGGTTGTATGGCTACACCTTC.

A single count supports this clone. This chain uses TRBV11-3 with TRBJ2-3; 10 nucleotides match TRBD2. J lost 6 bases, V lost 4 bases, and 10 bases had no gene match. Germline assignment: CDR1 SGHNT and CDR2 YENEEA. This CDR3 is built from 16 residues. CDR3 protein: CASSSQLAGRGDTQYF. CDR3 DNA sequence: TGTGCCAGCAGCTCCCAACTAGCGGGGAGGGGGGATACGCAGTATTTT.

This sequence joins TRBV13 and TRBJ2-3; 11 nucleotides line up with TRBD1. The germline CDR1 and CDR2 sequences are PRHDT and FYEKMQ (reference sequence). The CDR3 length is 15 residues. Trimming cost V 5 bases and J 4 bases; bases outside gene matches: 5. CDR3 sequence (DNA): TGTGCCAGCAGCCTTGGGACAGGGGGGGCAGATACGCAGTATTTT. Translated, it gives CASSLGTGGADTQYF.

The sample holds one count of this clone. V and J are TRBV7-9 and TRBJ2-3; 7 nucleotides agree with TRBD1. CDR1 and CDR2 (germline): SEHNR, FQNEAQ (reference sequence). The CDR3 loop spans 12 amino acids. CDR3 coding DNA: TGTGCTAGGGACAGTCTCACAGATACGCAGTATTTT. Its protein is CARDSLTDTQYF.

The chain has TRBV29-1 and TRBJ1-2, with a tentative D call TRBD1 (6 bases). This CDR3 is 15 amino acids long. Germline lookup yields CDR1 SQVTM and CDR2 ANQGSEA. Trimming shortened V by 3 bases and J by 4 bases, and 18 bases separated the two germline ends. CDR3 loop: CSVDLGGRSSYGYTF. CDR3 nucleotides: TGCAGCGTTGATTTGGGGGGGCGAAGCAGCTATGGCTACACCTTC.

The V and J genes are TRBV10-3 and TRBJ2-7; D may be TRBD1 (6 bases). This CDR3 comprises 14 residues. The germline V and J ends were trimmed by 5 bases and 0 bases, with 11 bases remaining between them. The germline CDR1 and CDR2 sequences are ENHRY and SYGVKD. This chain's CDR3 is CAISPGHTSYEQYF. The CDR3 DNA reads TGTGCCATCAGTCCGGGACATACCTCCTACGAGCAGTACTTC.

The chain joins TRBV5-4 to TRBJ1-5; possibly TRBD1 for D (6 bases). Trimming pared 4 bases from V and 6 bases from J, leaving 17 bases between. The CDR3 loop spans 15 amino acids. Germline CDR1 reads SGHNT; CDR2 reads YYREEE (reference sequence). Written as DNA, the CDR3 is TGTGCCAGCAGCCCAGGGGAGGGGCTCAGTCAGCCCCAGCATTTT. This translates into CASSPGEGLSQPQHF.

This clone was observed a handful of times. This rearrangement joins TRBV5-1 to TRBJ2-5; possible D gene TRBD2, 5 bases. The CDR3 runs to 14 residues. Trimming cost V 0 bases and J 2 bases, with 8 bases left between them. Germline values: CDR1 SGHRS, CDR2 YFSETQ. The CDR3 loop is CASSLGAVQETQYF. CDR3 sequence (DNA): TGCGCCAGCAGCTTGGGAGCGGTACAAGAGACCCAGTACTTC.

This clone showed up just once. This sequence joins TRBV28 and TRBJ1-2; D gene ambiguous. Trimming took off 1 base at V and 6 bases at J, with 9 bases between the two ends. The germline V gene has CDR1 MDHEN and CDR2 SYDVKM. CDR3 length: 13 amino acids. The CDR3 is CASSLYAVDGYTF. The CDR3 DNA is TGTGCCAGCAGTTTATATGCGGTGGATGGCTACACCTTC.

The chain uses TRBV18 and TRBJ1-1, with 7 bases lining up with TRBD1. The junction had 12 bases not matched to a gene; V was cut back by 1 base and J by 4 bases. CDR1 and CDR2 (germline): KGHSH, LQKENI. This CDR3 comprises 17 residues. CDR3 loop: CASSPLILGQSGTEAFF. As DNA, the CDR3 is TGTGCCAGCTCACCACTTATCTTGGGACAGTCGGGCACTGAAGCTTTCTTT.

The chain couples TRBV6-1 to TRBJ2-7; D gene ambiguous. The CDR3 has 13 residues. Germline V gene lookup returns CDR1 MNHNS and CDR2 SASEGT. Trimming removed 4 bases at V and 0 bases at J, with 7 bases between. CDR3 region: CASSAVRSYEQYF. CDR3 DNA sequence: TGTGCCAGCAGTGCGGTTCGCTCCTACGAGCAGTACTTC.